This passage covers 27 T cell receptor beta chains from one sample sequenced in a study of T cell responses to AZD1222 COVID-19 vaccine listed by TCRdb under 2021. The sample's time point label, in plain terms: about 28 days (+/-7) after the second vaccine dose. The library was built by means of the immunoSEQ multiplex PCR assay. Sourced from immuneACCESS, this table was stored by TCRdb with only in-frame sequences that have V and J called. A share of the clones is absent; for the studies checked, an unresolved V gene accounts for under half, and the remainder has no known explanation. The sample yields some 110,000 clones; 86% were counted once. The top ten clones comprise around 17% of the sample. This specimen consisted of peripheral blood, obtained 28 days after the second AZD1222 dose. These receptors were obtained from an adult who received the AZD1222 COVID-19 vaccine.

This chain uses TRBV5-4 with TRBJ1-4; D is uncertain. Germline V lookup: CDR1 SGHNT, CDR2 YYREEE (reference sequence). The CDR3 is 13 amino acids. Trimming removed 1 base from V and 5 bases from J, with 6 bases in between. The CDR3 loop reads CASSLWANEKLFF. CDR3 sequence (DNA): TGTGCCAGCAGCTTGTGGGCCAATGAAAAACTGTTTTTT. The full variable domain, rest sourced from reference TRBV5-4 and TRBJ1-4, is ETGVTQSPTHLIKTRGQQVTLRCSSQSGHNTVSWYQQALGQGPQFIFQYYREEENGRGNFPPRFSGLQFPNYSSELNVNALELDDSALYLCASSLWANEKLFFGSGTQLSVL.

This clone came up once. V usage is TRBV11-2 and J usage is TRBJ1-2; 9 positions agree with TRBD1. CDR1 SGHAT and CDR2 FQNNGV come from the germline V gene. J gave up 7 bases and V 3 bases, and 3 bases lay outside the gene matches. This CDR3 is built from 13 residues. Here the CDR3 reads CASSLGQGGGYTF. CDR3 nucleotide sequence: TGTGCCAGCAGCTTGGGACAGGGTGGTGGCTACACCTTC.

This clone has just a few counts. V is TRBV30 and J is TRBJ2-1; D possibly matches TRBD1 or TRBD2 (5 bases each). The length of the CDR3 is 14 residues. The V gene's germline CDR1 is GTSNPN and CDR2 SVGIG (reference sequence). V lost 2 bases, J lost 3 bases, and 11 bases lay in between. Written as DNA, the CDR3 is TGTGCCTGGAGTAGGGACGCCCGCTACAATGAGCAGTTCTTC. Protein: CAWSRDARYNEQFF.

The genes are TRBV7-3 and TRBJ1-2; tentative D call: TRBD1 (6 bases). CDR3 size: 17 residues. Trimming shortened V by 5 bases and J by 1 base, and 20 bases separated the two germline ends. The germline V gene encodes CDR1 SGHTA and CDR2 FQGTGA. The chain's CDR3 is CASSPVGGAEYNYGYTF. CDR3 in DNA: TGTGCCAGCAGCCCCGTGGGGGGGGCTGAATATAACTATGGCTACACCTTC.

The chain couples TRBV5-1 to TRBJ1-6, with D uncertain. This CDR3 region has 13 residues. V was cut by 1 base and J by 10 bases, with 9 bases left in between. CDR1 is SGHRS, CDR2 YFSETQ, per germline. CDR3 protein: CASSLWAESPLHF. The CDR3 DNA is TGCGCCAGCAGCTTGTGGGCTGAGTCACCCCTCCACTTT.

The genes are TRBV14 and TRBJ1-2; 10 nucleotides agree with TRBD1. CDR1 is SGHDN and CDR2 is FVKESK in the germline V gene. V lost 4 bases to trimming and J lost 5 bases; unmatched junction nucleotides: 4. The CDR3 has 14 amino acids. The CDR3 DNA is TGTGCCAGCAGCCTTAGGACAGGGGGTTATGGCTACACCTTC. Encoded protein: CASSLRTGGYGYTF.

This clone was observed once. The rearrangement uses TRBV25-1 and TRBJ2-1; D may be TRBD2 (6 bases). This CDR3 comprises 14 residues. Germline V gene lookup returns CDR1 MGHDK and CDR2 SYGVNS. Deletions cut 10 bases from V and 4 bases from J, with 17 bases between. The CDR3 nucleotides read TGTGCCACCCGAGGTAGCGGTGGGTACAATGAGCAGTTCTTC. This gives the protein CATRGSGGYNEQFF.

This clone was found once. The CDR3 reads CASSLGGDYGYTF. The CDR3 DNA reads as TGTGCCAGCAGCTTGGGAGGCGACTATGGCTACACCTTC. J is TRBJ1-2 and V is TRBV5-5; D not certain. The CDR3 totals 13 residues. V lost 0 bases to trimming and J lost 3 bases, with 6 bases between them. Germline assignment: CDR1 SGHKS and CDR2 YYEKEE (reference sequence).

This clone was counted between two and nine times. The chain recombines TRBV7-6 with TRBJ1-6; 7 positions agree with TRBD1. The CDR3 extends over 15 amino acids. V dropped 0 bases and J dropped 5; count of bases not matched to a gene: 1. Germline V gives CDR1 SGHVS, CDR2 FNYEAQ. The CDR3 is CASSLAGTDNSPLHF. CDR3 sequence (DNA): TGTGCCAGCAGCTTAGCCGGGACAGATAATTCACCCCTCCACTTT.

Written as DNA, the CDR3 is TGTGCCAGCAGCGCACAATCCGGGACTAGCGGGAGAAATGAGCAGTTCTTC. Protein product: CASSAQSGTSGRNEQFF. The chain is built from TRBV9 and TRBJ2-1; TRBD2 agrees at 14 bases. CDR3 size: 17 residues. Germline CDR1 SGDLS, CDR2 YYNGEE. The J segment lost 7 bases and the V segment lost 3 bases, leaving 9 bases of the junction unmatched.

CDR3 sequence: CASSLVGLGYEQYF. CDR3 bases: TGCGCCAGCAGCTTGGTGGGACTAGGCTACGAGCAGTACTTC. This chain joins TRBV5-1 and TRBJ2-7; 8 bases fit TRBD2. V lost 0 bases, J lost 3 bases, and 2 bases stayed unmatched. Germline-derived CDR1 and CDR2 are SGHRS and YFSETQ. The CDR3 totals 14 residues.

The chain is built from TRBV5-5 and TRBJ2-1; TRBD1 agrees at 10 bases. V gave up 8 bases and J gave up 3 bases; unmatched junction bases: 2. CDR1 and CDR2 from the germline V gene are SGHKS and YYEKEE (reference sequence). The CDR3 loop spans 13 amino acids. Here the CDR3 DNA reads TGTGCCAGTGGGACAGGGGTCTACAATGAGCAGTTCTTC. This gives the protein CASGTGVYNEQFF.

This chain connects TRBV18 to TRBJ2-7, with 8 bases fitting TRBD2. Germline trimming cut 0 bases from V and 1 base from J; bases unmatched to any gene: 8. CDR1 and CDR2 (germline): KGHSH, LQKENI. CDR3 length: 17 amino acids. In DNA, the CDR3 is TGTGCCAGCTCACCACCGACGGGTAGCGGGATTTCCTACGAGCAGTACTTC. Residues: CASSPPTGSGISYEQYF.

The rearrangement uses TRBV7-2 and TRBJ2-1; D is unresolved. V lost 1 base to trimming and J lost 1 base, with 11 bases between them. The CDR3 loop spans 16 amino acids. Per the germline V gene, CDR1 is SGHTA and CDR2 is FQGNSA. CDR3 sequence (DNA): TGTGCCAGCAGCTTAGGGGTCCCGCATTCCTACAATGAGCAGTTCTTC. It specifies CASSLGVPHSYNEQFF.

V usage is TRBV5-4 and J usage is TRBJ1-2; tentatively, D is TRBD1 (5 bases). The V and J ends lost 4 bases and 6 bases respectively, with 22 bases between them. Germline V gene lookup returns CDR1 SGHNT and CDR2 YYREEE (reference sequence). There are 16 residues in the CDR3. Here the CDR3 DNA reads TGTGCCAGCAGCGTAGGACATTCATCCTCCCCGGATGGCTACACCTTC. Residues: CASSVGHSSSPDGYTF.

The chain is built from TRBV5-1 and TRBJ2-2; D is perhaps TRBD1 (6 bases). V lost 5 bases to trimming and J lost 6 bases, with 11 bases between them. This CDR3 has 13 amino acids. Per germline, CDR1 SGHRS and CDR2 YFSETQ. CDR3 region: CASRSTGSGELFF. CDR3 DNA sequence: TGCGCCAGCAGATCGACAGGTTCCGGGGAGCTGTTTTTT.

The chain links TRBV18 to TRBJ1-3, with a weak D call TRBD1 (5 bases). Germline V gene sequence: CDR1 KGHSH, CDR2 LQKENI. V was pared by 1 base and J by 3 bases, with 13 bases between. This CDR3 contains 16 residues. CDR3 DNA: TGTGCCAGCTCACCACGGGGGGGACTGGATGGAAACACCATATATTTT. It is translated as CASSPRGGLDGNTIYF.

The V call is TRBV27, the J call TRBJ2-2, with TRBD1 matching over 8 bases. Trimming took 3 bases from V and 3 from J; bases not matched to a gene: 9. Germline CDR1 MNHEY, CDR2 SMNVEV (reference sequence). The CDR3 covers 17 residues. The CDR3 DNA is TGTGCCAGCAGTTTGCGGTCCAGGGGGCAGGACACCGGGGAGCTGTTTTTT. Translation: CASSLRSRGQDTGELFF.

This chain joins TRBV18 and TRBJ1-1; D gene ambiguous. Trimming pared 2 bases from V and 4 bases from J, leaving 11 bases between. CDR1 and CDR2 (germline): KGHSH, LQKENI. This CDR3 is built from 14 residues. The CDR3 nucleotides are TGTGCCAGCTCACCAACGGCAACTACCACTGAAGCTTTCTTT. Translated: CASSPTATTTEAFF. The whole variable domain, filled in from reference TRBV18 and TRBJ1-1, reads NAGVMQNPRHLVRRRGQEARLRCSPMKGHSHVYWYRQLPEEGLKFMVYLQKENIIDESGMPKERFSAEFPKEGPSILRIQQVVRGDSAAYFCASSPTATTTEAFFGQGTRLTVV.

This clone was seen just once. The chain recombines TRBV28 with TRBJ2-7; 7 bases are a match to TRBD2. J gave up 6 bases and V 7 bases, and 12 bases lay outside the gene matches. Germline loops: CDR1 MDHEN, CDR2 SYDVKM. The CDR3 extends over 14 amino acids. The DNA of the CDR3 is TGTGCCAGCACCTCCATGGGAGGGCCTCCCGAGCAGTACTTC. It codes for CASTSMGGPPEQYF.

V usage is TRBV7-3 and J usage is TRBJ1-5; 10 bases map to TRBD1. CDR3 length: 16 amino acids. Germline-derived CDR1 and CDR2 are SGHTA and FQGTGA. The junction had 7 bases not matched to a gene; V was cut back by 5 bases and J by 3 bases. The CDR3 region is CASSGWDRGDNQPQHF. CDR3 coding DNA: TGTGCCAGCAGCGGATGGGACAGGGGTGACAATCAGCCCCAGCATTTT.

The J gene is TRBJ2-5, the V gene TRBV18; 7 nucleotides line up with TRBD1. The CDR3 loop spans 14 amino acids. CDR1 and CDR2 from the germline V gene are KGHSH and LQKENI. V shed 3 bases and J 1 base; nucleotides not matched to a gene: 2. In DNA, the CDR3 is TGTGCCAGCTCACCCGGGGACAGCCAAGAGACCCAGTACTTC. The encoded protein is CASSPGDSQETQYF.

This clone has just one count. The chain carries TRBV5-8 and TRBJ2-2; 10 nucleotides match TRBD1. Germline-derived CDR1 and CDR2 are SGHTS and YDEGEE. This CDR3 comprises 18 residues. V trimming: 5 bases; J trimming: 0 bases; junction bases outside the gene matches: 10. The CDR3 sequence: CASRRDRGQFANTGELFF. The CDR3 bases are TGTGCCAGCAGGAGGGACAGGGGACAGTTTGCGAACACCGGGGAGCTGTTTTTT.

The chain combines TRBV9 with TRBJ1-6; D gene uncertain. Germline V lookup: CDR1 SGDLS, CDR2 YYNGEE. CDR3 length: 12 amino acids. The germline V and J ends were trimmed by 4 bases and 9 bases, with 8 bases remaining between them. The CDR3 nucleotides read TGTGCCAGCAGCTCAGAGGGTTCACCCCTCCACTTT. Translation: CASSSEGSPLHF.

CDR3 in amino acids: CAIRDRLMEQYF. CDR3 DNA: TGTGCCATCAGGGACAGGCTAATGGAGCAGTACTTC. The chain links TRBV10-3 to TRBJ2-7, with TRBD1 identical over 7 bases. Per germline, CDR1 ENHRY and CDR2 SYGVKD. The CDR3 is 12 residues long. V dropped 6 bases and J dropped 7; count of bases not matched to a gene: 6.

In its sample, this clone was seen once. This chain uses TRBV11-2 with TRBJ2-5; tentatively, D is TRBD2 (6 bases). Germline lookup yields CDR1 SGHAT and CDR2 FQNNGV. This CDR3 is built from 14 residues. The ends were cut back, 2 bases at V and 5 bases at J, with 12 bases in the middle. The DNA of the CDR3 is TGTGCCAGCAGCTTAAGGAGGGTCGTGGAGACCCAGTACTTC. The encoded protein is CASSLRRVVETQYF.

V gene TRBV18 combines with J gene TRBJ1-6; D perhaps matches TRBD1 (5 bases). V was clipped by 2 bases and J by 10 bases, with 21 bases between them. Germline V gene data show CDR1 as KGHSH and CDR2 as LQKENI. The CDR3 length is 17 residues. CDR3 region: CASSPITPGPLRSPLHF. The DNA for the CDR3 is TGTGCCAGCTCACCAATTACTCCGGGACCCCTCCGATCACCCCTCCACTTT.